These 14 T cell receptor beta chains were sequenced from one sample in a study of T cell changes during pregnancy in multiple sclerosis. Profiling relied on immunoSEQ multiplex PCR, and the TCRdb table lists in-frame clones only, not all of them. In the table there are about 93,000 clones, 91% of which are singletons. The sequences come from peripheral blood, collected after pregnancy. These receptors were taken from a female donor in good health, enrolled as a control in a pregnancy study.

V is TRBV27 and J is TRBJ2-1; maybe TRBD1 (6 bases). Trimming shortened V by 6 bases and J by 6 bases, and 27 bases separated the two germline ends. This CDR3 comprises 18 residues. Germline V CDR1 and CDR2: MNHEY, SMNVEV (reference sequence). CDR3 loop: CASSPTPMMWGPLNEQFF. As DNA, the CDR3 is TGTGCCAGCAGCCCTACCCCGATGATGTGGGGGCCCCTCAATGAGCAGTTCTTC.

The chain recombines TRBV25-1 with TRBJ2-7, with a possible D match to TRBD1 (6 bases). The CDR3 is made up of 11 amino acids. Germline assignment: CDR1 MGHDK and CDR2 SYGVNS. V was trimmed by 7 bases and J by 6 bases, leaving 10 bases between them. The CDR3 here is CASTSGVEQYF. The CDR3 bases are TGTGCCAGCACTTCAGGGGTCGAGCAGTACTTC.

The gene calls are TRBV6-4 and TRBJ2-1, with D unresolved. Trimming removed 3 bases from V and 0 bases from J, with 9 bases in between. Germline V gene sequence: CDR1 MRHNA, CDR2 SNTAGT. This CDR3 contains 15 residues. The CDR3 DNA reads as TGTGCCAGCAGTGAAGGCTGGAGCTCCTACAATGAGCAGTTCTTC. Translating it yields CASSEGWSSYNEQFF.

On this clone itself: The junction departs from germline at one end; a sequencing error may be responsible. This sequence joins TRBV5-4 and TRBJ1-1, with TRBD1 as a possible D gene (6 bases). CDR1 and CDR2 (germline): SGHNT, YYREEE (reference sequence). The CDR3 extends over 12 amino acids. CDR3 region: CASSFIQGPSIF. The CDR3 DNA reads TGTGCCAGCAGCTTCATACAGGGACCATCGATCTTT.

This sequence joins TRBV28 and TRBJ1-5; 11 nucleotides line up with TRBD1. The CDR3 covers 15 residues. V lost 6 bases and J lost 7; bases outside the gene matches: 8. From germline, CDR1 is MDHEN and CDR2 SYDVKM. The CDR3 is CASSRTGGFNQPQHF. The DNA for the CDR3 is TGTGCCAGCAGCCGGACAGGGGGCTTTAACCAGCCCCAGCATTTT.

V gene TRBV7-9 combines with J gene TRBJ1-1; a weak D match, TRBD1 (6 bases). The CDR3 runs 14 residues. Trimming left V 4 bases short and J 4 bases short, with 13 bases between. CDR1 and CDR2 from the germline V gene are SEHNR and FQNEAQ (reference sequence). The CDR3 DNA reads as TGTGCCAGCAGCTCGGGGGGGCGCGGCACTGAAGCTTTCTTT. Its translation is CASSSGGRGTEAFF.

The chain is built from TRBV5-1 and TRBJ2-1; TRBD1 agrees at 9 bases. The CDR3 loop spans 15 amino acids. V trimming: 0 bases; J trimming: 4 bases; junction bases outside the gene matches: 2. Per the germline V gene, CDR1 is SGHRS and CDR2 is YFSETQ. The CDR3 bases are TGCGCCAGCAGCTTGGGGGACAGGGCGTACAATGAGCAGTTCTTC. Amino acids: CASSLGDRAYNEQFF.

The V and J genes are TRBV6-1 and TRBJ2-3, with D possibly TRBD2 on 7 matching bases. This CDR3 spans 15 amino acids. Per the germline V gene, CDR1 is MNHNS and CDR2 is SASEGT. The V end lost 3 bases, the J end lost 1 base, and 11 bases lay between the germline ends. This CDR3 is CASSEGGAGTDTQYF. CDR3 nucleotides: TGTGCCAGCAGTGAGGGGGGGGCCGGCACAGATACGCAGTATTTT.

The chain couples TRBV2 to TRBJ2-3; 8 nucleotides align to TRBD2. Losses at the gene ends were 7 bases for V and 0 bases for J; bases not matched to a gene: 3. Germline V gives CDR1 SNHLY, CDR2 FYNNEI. The CDR3 covers 14 residues. CDR3 coding DNA: TGTGCCAGCAAAGAGCGGGGGAGCACAGATACGCAGTATTTT. This translates into CASKERGSTDTQYF.

V usage is TRBV5-1 and J usage is TRBJ1-2; D may be TRBD1 (6 bases). V dropped 0 bases and J dropped 8 bases, with 14 bases sitting between them. The V gene's germline CDR1 is SGHRS and CDR2 YFSETQ. The CDR3 covers 14 residues. The DNA for the CDR3 is TGCGCCAGCAGCTTGGATGTGGGGGGGCGCGGCTACACCTTC. Protein sequence: CASSLDVGGRGYTF.

V is TRBV5-6 and J is TRBJ2-5; D not certain. This CDR3 has 13 amino acids. Germline V gene sequence: CDR1 SGHDT, CDR2 YYEEEE. V shed 3 bases and J shed 5 bases, with 11 bases lying between them. CDR3 DNA sequence: TGTGCCAGCAGCTCACCCCCCAGGGAGACCCAGTACTTC. This gives the protein CASSSPPRETQYF.

This rearrangement joins TRBV4-3 to TRBJ2-1; the D gene is possibly TRBD2 (6 bases). V dropped 0 bases and J dropped 15 bases, with 15 bases sitting between them. CDR3 length equals 13 residues. CDR1 LGHNA and CDR2 YSLEER come from the germline V gene. The CDR3: CASSQDTGGFRFF. CDR3 DNA sequence: TGCGCCAGCAGCCAAGATACAGGAGGGTTTCGGTTCTTC.

V is TRBV6-6 and J is TRBJ1-2, with D possibly TRBD1 on 5 matching bases. The CDR3 length is 12 residues. V gave up 6 bases and J gave up 8 bases, with 13 bases separating them. Germline V lookup: CDR1 MNHNY, CDR2 SVGAGI (reference sequence). The CDR3 nucleotides read TGTGCCAGCAGCCCCGACAGAGAAGGCTACACCTTC. Its translation: CASSPDREGYTF.

This clone was counted between two and nine times. The chain employs TRBV30 and TRBJ1-2, with 7 bases lining up with TRBD1. The V segment lost 4 bases and the J segment 8 bases; nucleotides outside the gene matches: 4. CDR1 and CDR2 from the germline V gene are GTSNPN and SVGIG (reference sequence). The CDR3 consists of 11 residues. This chain's CDR3 is CAWTGGGGYTF. Here the CDR3 DNA reads TGTGCCTGGACAGGGGGAGGCGGCTACACCTTC.